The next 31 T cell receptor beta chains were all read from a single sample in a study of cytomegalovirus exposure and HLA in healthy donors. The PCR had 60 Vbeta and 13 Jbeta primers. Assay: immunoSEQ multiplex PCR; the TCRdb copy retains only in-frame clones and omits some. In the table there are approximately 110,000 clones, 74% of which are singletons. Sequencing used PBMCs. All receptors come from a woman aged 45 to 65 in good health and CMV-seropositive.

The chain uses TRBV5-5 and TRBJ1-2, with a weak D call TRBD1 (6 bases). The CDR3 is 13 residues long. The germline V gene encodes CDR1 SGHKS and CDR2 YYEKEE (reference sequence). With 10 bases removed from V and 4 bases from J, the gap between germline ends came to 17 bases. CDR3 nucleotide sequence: TGTGCCTCCGCCCGGGGGGGCTCCTATGGCTACACCTTC. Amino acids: CASARGGSYGYTF.

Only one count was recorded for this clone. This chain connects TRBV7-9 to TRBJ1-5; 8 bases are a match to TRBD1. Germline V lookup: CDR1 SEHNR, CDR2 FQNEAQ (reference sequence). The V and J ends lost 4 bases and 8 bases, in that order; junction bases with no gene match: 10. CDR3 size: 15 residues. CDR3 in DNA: TGTGCCAGCAGCTCCCAGACAGGGGAGCCGGAGCCCCAGCATTTT. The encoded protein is CASSSQTGEPEPQHF.

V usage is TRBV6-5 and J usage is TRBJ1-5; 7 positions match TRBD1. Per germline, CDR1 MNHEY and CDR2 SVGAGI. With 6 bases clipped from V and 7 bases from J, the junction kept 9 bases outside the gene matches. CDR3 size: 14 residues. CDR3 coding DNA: TGTGCCAGCAGCAGGGACAGAGGGACCCAGCCCCAGCATTTT. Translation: CASSRDRGTQPQHF.

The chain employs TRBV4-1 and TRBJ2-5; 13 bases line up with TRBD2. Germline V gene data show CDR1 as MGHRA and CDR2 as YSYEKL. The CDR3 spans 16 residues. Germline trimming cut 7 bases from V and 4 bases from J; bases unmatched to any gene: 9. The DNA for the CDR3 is TGCGCCAGCACCTTGACTAGCGGGGGGACGGGAGAGACCCAGTACTTC. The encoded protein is CASTLTSGGTGETQYF.

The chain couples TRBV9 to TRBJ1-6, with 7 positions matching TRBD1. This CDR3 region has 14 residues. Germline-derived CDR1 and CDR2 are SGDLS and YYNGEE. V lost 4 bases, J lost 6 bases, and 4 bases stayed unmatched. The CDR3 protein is CASSPTGTNSPLHF. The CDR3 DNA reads TGTGCCAGCAGCCCGACAGGGACTAATTCACCCCTCCACTTT.

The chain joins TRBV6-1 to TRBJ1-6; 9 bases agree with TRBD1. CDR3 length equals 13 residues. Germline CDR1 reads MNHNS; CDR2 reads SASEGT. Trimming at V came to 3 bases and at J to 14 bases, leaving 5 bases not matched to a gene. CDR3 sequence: CASSEDRGRALHF. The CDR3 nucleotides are TGTGCCAGCAGTGAGGACAGGGGTCGGGCCCTCCACTTT.

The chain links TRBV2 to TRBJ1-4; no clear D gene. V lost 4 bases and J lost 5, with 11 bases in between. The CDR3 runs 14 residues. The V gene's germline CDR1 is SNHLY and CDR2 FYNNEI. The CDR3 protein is CASSVGGKNEKLFF. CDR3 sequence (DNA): TGTGCCAGCAGTGTGGGAGGGAAAAATGAAAAACTGTTTTTT.

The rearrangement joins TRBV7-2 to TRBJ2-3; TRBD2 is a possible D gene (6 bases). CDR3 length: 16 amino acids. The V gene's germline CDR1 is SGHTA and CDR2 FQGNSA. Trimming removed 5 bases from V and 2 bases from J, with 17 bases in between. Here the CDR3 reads CASSKTTGLYTDTQYF. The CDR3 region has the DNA TGTGCCAGCAGCAAAACAACGGGACTGTACACAGATACGCAGTATTTT.

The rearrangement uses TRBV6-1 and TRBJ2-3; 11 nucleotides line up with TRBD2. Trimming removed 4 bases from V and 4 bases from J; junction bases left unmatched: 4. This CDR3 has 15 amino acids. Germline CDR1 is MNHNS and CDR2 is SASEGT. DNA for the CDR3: TGTGCCAGCAGTGGGCTAGCGGGGGGTGCAGATACGCAGTATTTT. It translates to CASSGLAGGADTQYF.

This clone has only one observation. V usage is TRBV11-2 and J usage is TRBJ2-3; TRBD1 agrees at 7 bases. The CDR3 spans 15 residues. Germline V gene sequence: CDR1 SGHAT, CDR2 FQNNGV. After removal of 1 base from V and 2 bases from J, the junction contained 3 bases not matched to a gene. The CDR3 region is CASSLGTGYTDTQYF. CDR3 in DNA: TGTGCCAGCAGCTTAGGGACAGGTTACACAGATACGCAGTATTTT.

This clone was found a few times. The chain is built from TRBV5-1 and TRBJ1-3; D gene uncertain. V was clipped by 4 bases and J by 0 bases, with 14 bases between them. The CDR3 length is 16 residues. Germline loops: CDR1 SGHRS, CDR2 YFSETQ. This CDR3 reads CASSTHDPSSGNTIYF. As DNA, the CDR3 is TGCGCCAGCAGCACCCATGACCCTAGCTCTGGAAACACCATATATTTT. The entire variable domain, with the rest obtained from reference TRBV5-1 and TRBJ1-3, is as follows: KAGVTQTPRYLIKTRGQQVTLSCSPISGHRSVSWYQQTPGQGLQFLFEYFSETQRNKGNFPGRFSGRQFSNSRSEMNVSTLELGDSALYLCASSTHDPSSGNTIYFGEGSWLTVV.

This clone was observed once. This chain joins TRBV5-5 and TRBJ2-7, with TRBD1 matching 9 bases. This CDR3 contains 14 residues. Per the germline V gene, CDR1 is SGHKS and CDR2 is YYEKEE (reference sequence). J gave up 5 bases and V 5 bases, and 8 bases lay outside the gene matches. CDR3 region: CASRGDREADEQYF. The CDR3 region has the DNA TGTGCCAGCAGGGGGGACAGGGAGGCAGACGAGCAGTACTTC. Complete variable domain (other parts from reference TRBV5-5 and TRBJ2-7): DAGVTQSPTHLIKTRGQQVTLRCSPISGHKSVSWYQQVLGQGPQFIFQYYEKEERGRGNFPDRFSARQFPNYSSELNVNALLLGDSALYLCASRGDREADEQYFGPGTRLTVT.

This CDR3 reads CASSPDPPGLSTGELFF. CDR3 nucleotides: TGTGCCAGCAGCCCCGACCCCCCCGGACTAAGCACCGGGGAGCTGTTTTTT. V is TRBV7-2 and J is TRBJ2-2; D may be TRBD2 (6 bases). This CDR3 region has 17 residues. V was trimmed by 5 bases and J by 4 bases, leaving 20 bases between them. CDR1 is SGHTA and CDR2 is FQGNSA in the germline V gene.

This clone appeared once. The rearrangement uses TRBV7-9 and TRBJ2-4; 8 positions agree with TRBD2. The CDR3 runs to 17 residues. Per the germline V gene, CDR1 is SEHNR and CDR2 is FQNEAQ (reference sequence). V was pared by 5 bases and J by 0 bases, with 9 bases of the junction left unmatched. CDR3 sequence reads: CASSRRGGHGAKNIQYF. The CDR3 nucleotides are TGTGCCAGCAGCCGCCGGGGGGGGCACGGAGCCAAAAACATTCAGTACTTC.

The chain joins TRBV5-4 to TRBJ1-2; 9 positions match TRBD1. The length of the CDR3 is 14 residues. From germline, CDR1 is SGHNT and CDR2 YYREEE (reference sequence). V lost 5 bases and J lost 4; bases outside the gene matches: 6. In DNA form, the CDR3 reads TGTGCCAGCAGTTTACAGGGGGCAGGCTATGGCTACACCTTC. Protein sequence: CASSLQGAGYGYTF.

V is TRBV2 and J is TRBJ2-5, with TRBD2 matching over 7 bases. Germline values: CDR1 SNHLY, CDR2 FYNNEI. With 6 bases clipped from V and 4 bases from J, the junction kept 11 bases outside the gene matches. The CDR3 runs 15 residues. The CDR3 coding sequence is TGTGCCAGCAGGGGGGACTACCTAAAGGGAGAGACCCAGTACTTC. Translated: CASRGDYLKGETQYF.

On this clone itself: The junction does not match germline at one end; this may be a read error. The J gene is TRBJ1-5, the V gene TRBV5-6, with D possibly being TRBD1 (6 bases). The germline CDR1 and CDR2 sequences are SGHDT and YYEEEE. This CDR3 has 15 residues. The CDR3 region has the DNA TGTGCCAGCAGCCGGACAGCAAATAGCAATCAGCCCCACCATTTT. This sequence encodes CASSRTANSNQPHHF.

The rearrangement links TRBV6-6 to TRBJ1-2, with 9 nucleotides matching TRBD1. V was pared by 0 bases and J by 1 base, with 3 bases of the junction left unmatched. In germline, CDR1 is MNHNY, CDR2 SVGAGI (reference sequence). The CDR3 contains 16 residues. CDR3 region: CASSYSRTGDNYGYTF. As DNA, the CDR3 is TGTGCCAGCAGTTACTCAAGGACAGGGGATAACTATGGCTACACCTTC.

CDR3 DNA sequence: TGTGCCAGCTCACGATCAACAGGGGAAGAGACCCAGTACTTC. This codes for CASSRSTGEETQYF. V usage is TRBV18 and J usage is TRBJ2-5, with 7 nucleotides matching TRBD1. V shed 4 bases and J 3 bases; nucleotides not matched to a gene: 5. Germline loops: CDR1 KGHSH, CDR2 LQKENI. The CDR3 is made up of 14 amino acids.

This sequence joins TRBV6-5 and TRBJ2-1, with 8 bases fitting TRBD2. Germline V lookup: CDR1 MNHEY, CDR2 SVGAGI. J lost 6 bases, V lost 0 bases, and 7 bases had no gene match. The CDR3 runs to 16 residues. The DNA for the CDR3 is TGTGCCAGCAGTTACTCGATCTCCGGGGGGGGCAATGAGCAGTTCTTC. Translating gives CASSYSISGGGNEQFF.

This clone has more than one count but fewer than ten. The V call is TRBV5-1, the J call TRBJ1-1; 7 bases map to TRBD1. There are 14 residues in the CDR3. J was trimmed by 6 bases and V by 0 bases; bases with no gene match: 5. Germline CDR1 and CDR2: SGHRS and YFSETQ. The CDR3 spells CASSLGTGQSEAFF. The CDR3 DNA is TGCGCCAGCAGCTTGGGGACGGGACAGTCTGAAGCTTTCTTT.

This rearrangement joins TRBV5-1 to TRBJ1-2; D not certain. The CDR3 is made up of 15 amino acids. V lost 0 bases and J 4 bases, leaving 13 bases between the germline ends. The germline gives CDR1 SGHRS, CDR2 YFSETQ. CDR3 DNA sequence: TGCGCCAGCAGCTTGGGTGAAGTTAGCCTCTATGGCTACACCTTC. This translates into CASSLGEVSLYGYTF.

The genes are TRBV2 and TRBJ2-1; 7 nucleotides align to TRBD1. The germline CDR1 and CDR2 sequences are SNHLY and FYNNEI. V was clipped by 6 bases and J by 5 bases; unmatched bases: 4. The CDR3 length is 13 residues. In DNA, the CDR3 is TGTGCCAGCAGATTGGGACAGAACAATGAGCAGTTCTTC. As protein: CASRLGQNNEQFF. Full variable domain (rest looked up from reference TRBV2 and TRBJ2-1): EPEVTQTPSHQVTQMGQEVILRCVPISNHLYFYWYRQILGQKVEFLVSFYNNEISEKSEIFDDQFSVERPDGSNFTLKIRSTKLEDSAMYFCASRLGQNNEQFFGPGTRLTVL.

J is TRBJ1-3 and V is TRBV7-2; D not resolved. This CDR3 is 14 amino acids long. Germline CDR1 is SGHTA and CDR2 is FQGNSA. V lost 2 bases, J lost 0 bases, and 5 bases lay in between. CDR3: CASSLQVSGNTIYF. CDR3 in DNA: TGTGCCAGCAGCTTACAGGTCTCTGGAAACACCATATATTTT.

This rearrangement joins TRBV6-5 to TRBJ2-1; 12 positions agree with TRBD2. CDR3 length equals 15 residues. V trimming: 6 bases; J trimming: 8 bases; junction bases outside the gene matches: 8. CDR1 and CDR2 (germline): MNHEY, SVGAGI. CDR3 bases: TGTGCCAGCAGACGGACTAGCGGGGTAGGGGATGAGCAGTTCTTC. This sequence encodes CASRRTSGVGDEQFF.

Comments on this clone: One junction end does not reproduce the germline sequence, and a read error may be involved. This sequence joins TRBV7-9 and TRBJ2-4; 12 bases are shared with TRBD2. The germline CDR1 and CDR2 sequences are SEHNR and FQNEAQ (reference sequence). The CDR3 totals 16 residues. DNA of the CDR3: TGTTCCAGCAGCTTAGAAATAGGTACTAGCGGGGGGATTCAGTACTTC. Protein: CSSSLEIGTSGGIQYF.

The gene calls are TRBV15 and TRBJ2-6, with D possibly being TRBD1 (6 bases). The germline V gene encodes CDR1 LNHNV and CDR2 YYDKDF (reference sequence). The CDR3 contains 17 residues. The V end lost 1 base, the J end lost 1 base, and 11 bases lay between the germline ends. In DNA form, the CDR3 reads TGTGCCACCAGCAGAGTACCCAGGGGTTCTGGGGCCAACGTCCTGACTTTC. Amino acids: CATSRVPRGSGANVLTF.

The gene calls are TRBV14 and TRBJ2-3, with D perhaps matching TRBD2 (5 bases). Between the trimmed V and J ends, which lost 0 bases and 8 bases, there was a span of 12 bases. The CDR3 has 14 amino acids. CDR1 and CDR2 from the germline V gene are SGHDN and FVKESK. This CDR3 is CASSQDREGTTQYF. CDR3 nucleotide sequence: TGTGCCAGCAGCCAAGATCGCGAGGGCACTACGCAGTATTTT.

CDR3 residues: CAWSRGGAGYEQYF. The CDR3 DNA sequence: TGTGCCTGGAGTCGGGGGGGCGCAGGCTACGAGCAGTACTTC. This rearrangement joins TRBV30 to TRBJ2-7; 8 bases line up with TRBD2. CDR3 size: 14 residues. Germline CDR1 GTSNPN, CDR2 SVGIG (reference sequence). After removal of 2 bases from V and 3 bases from J, the junction contained 6 bases not matched to a gene.

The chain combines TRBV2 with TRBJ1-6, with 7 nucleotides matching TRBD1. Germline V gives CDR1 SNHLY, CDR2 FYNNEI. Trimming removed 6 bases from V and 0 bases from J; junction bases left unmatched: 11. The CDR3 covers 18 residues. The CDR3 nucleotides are TGTGCCAGCAGCCCGACCCCGGGACAGAGCTCCTATAATTCACCCCTCCACTTT. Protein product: CASSPTPGQSSYNSPLHF. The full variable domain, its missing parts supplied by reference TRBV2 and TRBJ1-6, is EPEVTQTPSHQVTQMGQEVILRCVPISNHLYFYWYRQILGQKVEFLVSFYNNEISEKSEIFDDQFSVERPDGSNFTLKIRSTKLEDSAMYFCASSPTPGQSSYNSPLHFGNGTRLTVT.

In DNA form, the CDR3 reads TGCAGCGGGATGGGGGACAGGGACACAGATACGCAGTATTTT. This sequence encodes CSGMGDRDTDTQYF. The rearrangement uses TRBV29-1 and TRBJ2-3, with 9 bases identical to TRBD1. Germline V gene lookup returns CDR1 SQVTM and CDR2 ANQGSEA. Trimming took 7 bases from V and 2 from J; bases not matched to a gene: 7. This CDR3 is built from 14 residues.